The sequence of this TCR beta chain was determined in a study of blood T cells in healthy people across ages. Findings of the study overall: Naive T cell percentage strongly correlated with TCR beta diversity.

A sample-barcoded 5' primer and a J-beta primer mix were used in a second PCR of about 7 to 11 cycles. Carrying 12 random nucleotides, a template-switch adaptor labeled each individual cDNA molecule. TCRdb reprocessed the 5' RACE reads with MiXCR, giving one entry per CDR3 protein. The repertoire consists of 590,000 or so distinct CDR3 sequences, with approximately 30% occurring once and the leading ten covering 15% to 18%. This clonotype has a count of ten or more. Its target is unknown. The sequenced sample was blood. This TCR was sampled from a woman of 80 years or more in good health.

The CDR3 loop is CASSAGQGGNQPQHF. CDR3 in DNA: TGTGCCAGCAGCGCGGGACAGGGCGGCAATCAGCCCCAGCATTTT. The V and J genes are TRBV9 and TRBJ1-5, with TRBD1 matching 9 bases. The CDR3 runs 15 residues. Germline V CDR1 and CDR2: SGDLS, YYNGEE. Trimming took 3 bases from V and 2 from J; bases not matched to a gene: 3.